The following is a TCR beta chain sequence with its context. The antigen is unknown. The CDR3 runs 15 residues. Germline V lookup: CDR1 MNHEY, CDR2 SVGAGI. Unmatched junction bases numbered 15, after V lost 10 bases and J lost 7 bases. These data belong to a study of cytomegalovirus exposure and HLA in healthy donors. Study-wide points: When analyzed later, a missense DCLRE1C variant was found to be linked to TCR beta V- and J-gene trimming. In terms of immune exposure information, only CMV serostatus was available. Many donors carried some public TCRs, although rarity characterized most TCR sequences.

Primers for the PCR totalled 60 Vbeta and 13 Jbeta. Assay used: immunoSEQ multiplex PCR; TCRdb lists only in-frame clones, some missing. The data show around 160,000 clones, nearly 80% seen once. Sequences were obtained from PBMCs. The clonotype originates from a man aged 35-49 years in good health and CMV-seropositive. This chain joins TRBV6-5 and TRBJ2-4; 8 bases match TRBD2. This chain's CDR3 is CATEPGLVTPNIQYF. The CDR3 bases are TGTGCCACCGAACCGGGACTAGTTACTCCCAACATTCAGTACTTC.